The rows below give T cell receptor beta chains drawn from one sample of a study of human T cells and chemical hapten exposure. TCRdb passed the RACE reads through MiXCR, listing each CDR3 protein once. The repertoire holds tens of thousands of distinct CDR3 sequences, with approximately 10% as singletons. This material consisted of whole blood, taken in connection with sensitization to the hapten diphenylcyclopropenone (DPC). Source of these receptors: a woman aged 40 to 50 with alopecia areata. Some clones in this sample may be carry-over from other donors' samples. The CDR3 runs from the conserved cysteine through the conserved F or W. The D gene is left open where the match is weak. Not every row has a clone size; where given, it reads once, few, many or a size class.

V gene,CDR3 length,clone size,D gene,J gene,CDR3 DNA,CDR3 protein
TRBV12-3/TRBV12-4,14,many,TRBD2,TRBJ2-1,TGTGCCAGCAGCGGGGAGGGTATCTACAATGAGCAGTTCTTC,CASSGEGIYNEQFF
TRBV7-2,15,many,TRBD1,TRBJ1-1,TGTGCCAGCAGCCCCGAGACAGGGGTTGGTACTGAAGCTTTCTTT,CASSPETGVGTEAFF
TRBV6-1,12,.,.,TRBJ1-6,TGTGCCAGCAGTGGACGTAATTCACTCCTCCACTTT,CASSGRNSLLHF
TRBV3-1,14,few,.,TRBJ1-1,TGTGCCAGCAGCCAGGGGACGGTTGTCACTGAAGCTTTCTTT,CASSQGTVVTEAFF
TRBV12-3/TRBV12-4,15,few,.,TRBJ1-1,TGTGCCAGCAGTTTAAAGTCCCCAGGGAACACTGAAGCTTTCTTT,CASSLKSPGNTEAFF
TRBV5-5,17,few,.,TRBJ2-7,TGTGCCAGCAGCTTGTCTGATCCAGCGGAGATTTCCTACGAGCAGTACTTC,CASSLSDPAEISYEQYF
TRBV9,15,many,TRBD2,TRBJ2-1,TGTGCCAGCAGCGTAGCGGGGGGGCCGGTTGGTGAGCAGTTCTTC,CASSVAGGPVGEQFF
TRBV12-3/TRBV12-4,14,many,.,TRBJ2-4,TGTGCCAGCAGTTTAGCAGGGAGGGGGAGCATTCAGTACTTC,CASSLAGRGSIQYF
TRBV7-8,13,many,.,TRBJ1-1,TGTGCCAGGAAGGGTCCCAAGGTCTCGAGAGCTTTCTTT,CARKGPKVSRAFF
TRBV20-1,15,.,TRBD1,TRBJ2-1,TGCAGTGCCCCAAGACAGGGGGGCTCCTACAATGAGCAGTTCTTC,CSAPRQGGSYNEQFF
TRBV29-1,14,many,TRBD2,TRBJ2-7,TGCAGCGCTAGACTAGCGGGAGTGTCCTACGAGCAGTACTTC,CSARLAGVSYEQYF
TRBV6-2/TRBV6-3,15,many,TRBD1,TRBJ2-7,TGTGCCAGCACCCCGGACAGGGGGTGGTCGGACGAGCAGTACTTC,CASTPDRGWSDEQYF
TRBV29-1,14,once,.,TRBJ2-1,TGCAGCTGGGGGAGGGGGACAGCCAACAATGAGCAGTTCTTC,CSWGRGTANNEQFF
TRBV27,14,many,.,TRBJ2-3,TGTGCCAGCAGTTTATGGGGGGGCACAGATACGCAGTATTTT,CASSLWGGTDTQYF
TRBV18,15,.,.,TRBJ1-1,TGTGCCAGCTCACCACTCAGAGACATGAACACTGAAGCTTTCTTT,CASSPLRDMNTEAFF
TRBV27,13,.,.,TRBJ1-2,TGTGCCAGCTCTCAGGGGTTTCACTATGGCTACACCTTC,CASSQGFHYGYTF
TRBV3-1,13,.,.,TRBJ2-2,TGTGCCAGCAGCCAAGTAGGGGCGGGGGAGCTGTTTTTT,CASSQVGAGELFF
TRBV6-6,11,.,.,TRBJ1-1,TGTGCCAGCAAGGCACCCACTGAAGCTTTCTTT,CASKAPTEAFF
TRBV30,15,few,.,TRBJ2-4,TGTGCCTGGGACTCAGGAGCACTAGCCAAAAACATTCAGTACTTC,CAWDSGALAKNIQYF
TRBV7-2,13,.,.,TRBJ2-7,TGTGCCAGCAGCTTCGGCTACACCTACGAGCAGTACTTC,CASSFGYTYEQYF
TRBV6-2/TRBV6-3,13,.,TRBD2,TRBJ2-7,TGTGCCAGCAGTTTGGGCGGGAGGAACGAGCAGTACTTC,CASSLGGRNEQYF
TRBV7-9,11,many,.,TRBJ2-3,TGTGCCAGCAGCGGAGACGATACGCAGTATTTT,CASSGDDTQYF
TRBV10-2,14,few,TRBD1,TRBJ2-1,TGCGCCAGCAGGGACAGGGCGAACTACAATGAGCAGTTCTTC,CASRDRANYNEQFF
TRBV29-1,14,many,.,TRBJ2-5,TGCAGCGTTGGTTTCGGGCTCCCCCAAGAGACCCAGTACTTC,CSVGFGLPQETQYF
TRBV7-8,16,many,.,TRBJ2-2,TGTGCCAGCAGTCTGTCCGGGACACCGAACACCGGGGAGCTGTTTTTT,CASSLSGTPNTGELFF
TRBV10-2,11,many,.,TRBJ1-1,TGCGCCAGCACTCAGAACACTGAAGCTTTCTTT,CASTQNTEAFF
TRBV7-7,14,few,TRBD1,TRBJ2-7,TGTGCTAGCAGCCCCGGGACAGGGATAGGCGAGCAGTACTTC,CASSPGTGIGEQYF
TRBV6-5,13,.,TRBD1,TRBJ1-1,TGTGCCAGCAGAGACAGGGGGCCGACTGAAGCTTTCTTT,CASRDRGPTEAFF
TRBV7-9,16,.,TRBD1,TRBJ1-2,TGTGCCAGCAGCATTACTCCGACAGGGCGAGACTATGGCTACACCTTC,CASSITPTGRDYGYTF
TRBV20-1,13,few,.,TRBJ1-2,TGCAGTGCTAGTCCAGGGACGGACTATGGCTACACCTTC,CSASPGTDYGYTF
TRBV20-1,13,few,.,TRBJ1-2,TGCAGTGCTAGAGAGTCGGGGGGATATGGCTACACCTTC,CSARESGGYGYTF
TRBV6-2/TRBV6-3,16,few,.,TRBJ2-3,TGTGCCAGCAGTTACTCGGAGAGGAGGAGCACAGATACGCAGTATTTT,CASSYSERRSTDTQYF
TRBV6-6,11,few,.,TRBJ1-1,TGTGCCAGCAGGCTAATGTCCAACGCTTTCTTT,CASRLMSNAFF
TRBV30,14,.,.,TRBJ2-2,TGTGCCTGGAGGAATTGGGGGAGTGGCGGGGAGCTGTTTTTT,CAWRNWGSGGELFF
TRBV2,12,many,TRBD1,TRBJ1-2,TGTGCCAGCAGTAACAGGGGGGAAGGCTACACCTTC,CASSNRGEGYTF
TRBV29-1,10,few,.,TRBJ1-1,TGCAGCGTTGTGGGCACTGAAGCTTTCTTT,CSVVGTEAFF
TRBV4-1,13,few,.,TRBJ1-1,TGCGCCAGCAGCCAAGCGCGTTCCACTGAAGCTTTCTTT,CASSQARSTEAFF
TRBV7-2,12,many,.,TRBJ2-5,TGTGCCAGCAGCCCTAGCCTCGGGACCCAGTACTTC,CASSPSLGTQYF
TRBV4-3,16,many,.,TRBJ1-4,TGCGCCAGCAGCCAAGCCCTCGAGGTAGCTAATGAAAAACTGTTTTTT,CASSQALEVANEKLFF
TRBV3-1,13,many,.,TRBJ1-1,TGTGCCAGCAGCCTAAGGAGGGGTACTGAAGCTTTCTTT,CASSLRRGTEAFF
TRBV25-1,13,few,.,TRBJ2-7,TGTGCCAGCAGTGAAGGGGGGTTTTACGAGCAGTACTTC,CASSEGGFYEQYF
TRBV12-3/TRBV12-4,14,.,TRBD1,TRBJ1-1,TGTGCCAGCAGCGGTGGACAGGGAAACACTGAAGCTTTCTTT,CASSGGQGNTEAFF
TRBV12-3/TRBV12-4,16,.,.,TRBJ1-3,TGTGCCAGCAGTTTAGTTACGGGAGGCTTTGGAAACACCATATATTTT,CASSLVTGGFGNTIYF
TRBV6-2/TRBV6-3,13,.,.,TRBJ1-1,TGTGCCAGCAGACACGCGGGGGACACTGAAGCTTTCTTT,CASRHAGDTEAFF
TRBV29-1,11,many,.,TRBJ2-3,TGCAGCGTTGTTTTCGCAGATACGCAGTATTTT,CSVVFADTQYF
TRBV6-2/TRBV6-3,18,many,.,TRBJ2-6,TGTGCCAGCAGTTACTCGAAGCAACAACGCTCTGGGGCCAACGTCCTGACTTTC,CASSYSKQQRSGANVLTF
TRBV5-6,13,.,.,TRBJ1-1,TGTGCCAGCAGCTTTAGCAGGAACACTGAAGCTTTCTTT,CASSFSRNTEAFF
TRBV12-3/TRBV12-4,13,many,TRBD2,TRBJ2-7,TGTGCCACCCGACGGGGGGAAGCCTACGAGCAGTACTTC,CATRRGEAYEQYF
TRBV6-2/TRBV6-3,16,.,.,TRBJ1-1,TGTGCCAGCAGTTTCAGGACGGCGTGGGAGAACACTGAAGCTTTCTTT,CASSFRTAWENTEAFF
TRBV19,17,.,TRBD2,TRBJ2-1,TGTGCCAGTCGTATGGTCCTAGCGGGAGGGCCTTACAATGAGCAGTTCTTC,CASRMVLAGGPYNEQFF
TRBV7-8,13,many,.,TRBJ2-1,TGTGCCAGCAACATAGAGGCCTACAATGAGCAGTTCTTC,CASNIEAYNEQFF
TRBV7-2,15,.,.,TRBJ1-3,TGTGCCAGCAGCCCTGTGGTGCAGCCTGGAAACACCATATATTTT,CASSPVVQPGNTIYF
TRBV10-2,14,few,TRBD2,TRBJ2-7,TGCGCCAGCAGTGAGTCGCGGGAGTTTGGCGAGCAGTACTTC,CASSESREFGEQYF
TRBV7-8,17,many,.,TRBJ1-4,TGTGCCAGCAGCTTAGTCCGGGGCCGGCCCTCCGATGAAAAACTGTTTTTT,CASSLVRGRPSDEKLFF
TRBV27,15,many,.,TRBJ2-7,TGTGCCAGCAGTCCCCTAGGGTGGGCCCCCTACGAGCAGTACTTC,CASSPLGWAPYEQYF
TRBV18,14,.,TRBD1,TRBJ2-5,TGTGCCAGCTCACCAGGGACAGGATCGGAGACCCAGTACTTC,CASSPGTGSETQYF
TRBV7-6,14,.,TRBD2,TRBJ2-1,TGTGCCAGCACCTCGGCGGGAGTCCCTAATGAGCAGTTCTTC,CASTSAGVPNEQFF
TRBV20-1,14,many,TRBD1,TRBJ1-1,TGCAGTGCTAGAGAGCCAACAGGGGGGGCACCGGCTTTCTTT,CSAREPTGGAPAFF
TRBV29-1,19,once,.,TRBJ2-3,TGCAGCGTTGAAGGACTTACCTCTATGGACGGTAGGAGCACAGATACGCAGTATTTT,CSVEGLTSMDGRSTDTQYF
TRBV27,16,many,.,TRBJ2-1,TGTGCCAGCAGTTCCCTCCGGATGAGCTCCTACAATGAGCAGTTCTTC,CASSSLRMSSYNEQFF